This T cell receptor beta chain was profiled in a study of human T cells and chemical hapten exposure. Study-level information: Small volume differences among pooled libraries mainly caused per-sample TCR yield variation. Study observations and caveats: DPC sensitization left the count of TCRs above 1 in 1000 unchanged.

This clonotype showed up many times. Its antigen is unknown. This CDR3 is 13 amino acids long. Between the trimmed V and J ends, which lost 8 bases and 3 bases, there was a span of 13 bases. CDR1 and CDR2 from the germline V gene are SEHNR and FQNEAQ (reference sequence). Individual cDNA molecules had unique molecular identifiers attached to them by the library. Under the authors' procedure: The number of TCRs in each sample had a median of 95,638 and spanned about 23,224 to 700,000. TCRdb re-called the reads through MiXCR, storing one row per CDR3 protein. These V and J calls originate from TCRdb's pipeline instead of the authors' own analysis. The sample lists around 120,000 distinct CDR3 sequences; 8% to 9.5% were seen once. Researchers extracted total RNA from unfractionated whole blood.

The sequencing input was whole blood. The chain is built from TRBV7-9 and TRBJ1-1; D call uncertain. The TCR comes from a human donor in good health. Some clones in this sample may be carry-over from other donors' samples. CDR3 nucleotide sequence: TGTGCCAGCCGACAAGGGCCAGACACTGAAGCTTTCTTT. This translates into CASRQGPDTEAFF.